This is a list of T cell receptor beta chains from one sample in a study of OX40 agonist ivuxolimab in advanced cancers. Repertoires were generated with immunoSEQ multiplex PCR, while TCRdb's copy carries only in-frame clones and drops some. The data contain roughly 130,000 clones, roughly 93% of them singletons. The input for sequencing was CD4+ or CD8+ T cells sorted from blood, taken in a trial of the OX40 agonist ivuxolimab. Receptors were obtained from an adult with an advanced solid tumor such as melanoma, head and neck, liver or kidney cancer. Both conserved end residues are part of each CDR3. The order of the fields is J gene, V gene, clone size, D gene, CDR3 DNA, CDR3 protein. A D gene is named only where the DNA matches it firmly. Only part of the rows carry a size: once, few, many, or a class if the clone is expanded.

TRBJ2-3 TRBV7-3 NA NA TGTGCCAGCAACGCGTGGGGGGGCACAGATACGCAGTATTTT CASNAWGGTDTQYF
TRBJ2-2 TRBV18 once TRBD2 TGTGCCAGCTCACCAGGCCCCACCGGGAGGACGGACACCGGGGAGCTGTTTTTT CASSPGPTGRTDTGELFF
TRBJ1-1 TRBV9 NA NA TGTGCCAGCAGCGTTTCGGGGTTTTCCAACACTGAAGCTTTCTTT CASSVSGFSNTEAFF
TRBJ2-6 TRBV7-9 NA NA TGTGCCAGCAGCTTAGGTGGGGCCAACGTCCTGACTTTC CASSLGGANVLTF
TRBJ2-5 TRBV18 NA NA TGTGCCAGCTCACCTCCTACCCTGGGGCAAGAGACCCAGTACTTC CASSPPTLGQETQYF
TRBJ2-7 TRBV9 NA TRBD2 TGTGCCAACCCGGGACTAGCCTACGAGCAGTACTTC CANPGLAYEQYF
TRBJ2-1 TRBV7-6 NA TRBD2 TGTGCCAGCAGCCGGATACTAGCGGGAGGGGGCAATGAGCAGTTCTTC CASSRILAGGGNEQFF
TRBJ1-4 TRBV28 NA NA TGTGCCAGTGGGGGGTACGAAAAACTGTTTTTT CASGGYEKLFF
TRBJ1-1 TRBV28 NA NA TGTGCCAGCAGTATACGACAGAAGAACACTGAAGCTTTCTTT CASSIRQKNTEAFF
TRBJ2-3 TRBV9 NA NA TGTGCCAGCAGCCCTCAAAGGTCTACGGGAGACACAGATACGCAGTATTTT CASSPQRSTGDTDTQYF
TRBJ2-2 TRBV28 NA TRBD1 TGTGCCAGCACTAGATTAGCGGTTGTTGGGGGACAGGACACCGGGGAGCTGTTTTTT CASTRLAVVGGQDTGELFF
TRBJ2-6 TRBV5-4 NA NA TGTGCCAGCAGCTTCTACTCTGGGGCCAACGTCCTGACTTTC CASSFYSGANVLTF
TRBJ2-3 TRBV5-6 NA NA TGTGCCAGCAGCCCAAATGGGGGGCGCACAGATACGCAGTATTTT CASSPNGGRTDTQYF
TRBJ2-5 TRBV9 NA TRBD2 TGTGCCAGCAGCGTAGGTATCGGGACTAGCCAGGAGACCCAGTACTTC CASSVGIGTSQETQYF
TRBJ2-1 TRBV7-9 NA NA TGTGCCAGCAGCTATGACGTGACGGTCTACAATGAGCAGTTCTTC CASSYDVTVYNEQFF
TRBJ2-7 TRBV19 NA TRBD2 TGTGCCAGTAGTCCGGGGACTAGCGGCTACGAGCAGTACTTC CASSPGTSGYEQYF
TRBJ2-2 TRBV4-3 NA TRBD2 TGCGCCAGCAGCCTCCCCCGGACTAGCTCCGCCGGGGAGCTGTTTTTT CASSLPRTSSAGELFF
TRBJ2-1 TRBV9 NA NA TGTGCCAGCAGCGTAGTTGTGGGAGGTGGTGAGCAGTTCTTC CASSVVVGGGEQFF
TRBJ1-3 TRBV18 NA NA TGTGCCAGCTCACCACAGAGGACCCAACTCTCTGGAAACACCATATATTTT CASSPQRTQLSGNTIYF
TRBJ2-7 TRBV5-5 NA NA TGTGCCAGCAGCTTTTTGGCCGGGGATTCCTACGAGCAGTACTTC CASSFLAGDSYEQYF
TRBJ1-1 TRBV19 NA TRBD1 TGTGCCAGTAGCTTCGGACAGGGCGTTAATGGCGGAGCTTTCTTT CASSFGQGVNGGAFF
TRBJ1-1 TRBV19 NA NA TGTGCCAGTAAGCCAGGAGCCCTCTTGAACACTGAAGCTTTCTTT CASKPGALLNTEAFF
TRBJ1-3 TRBV9 NA NA TGTGCCAGCAGCGTAGGGGGGGTAGGCAAAAACACCATATATTTT CASSVGGVGKNTIYF
TRBJ2-5 TRBV28 NA NA TGTGCCAGCAGTCCAAAAGCAGGGGCACGGGGCCAAGAGACCCAGTACTTC CASSPKAGARGQETQYF
TRBJ1-1 TRBV19 NA TRBD1 TGTGCCAGTAGTATACACAGGGGGCAGGACACTGAAGCTTTCTTT CASSIHRGQDTEAFF
TRBJ2-4 TRBV28 NA NA TGTGCCACCGCCCTCTGGGAGGGGGCTAACATTCAGTACTTC CATALWEGANIQYF
TRBJ2-3 TRBV19 once NA TGTGCCACCGAGGCGGGCCCAGATACGCAGTATTTT CATEAGPDTQYF
TRBJ2-1 TRBV7-3 NA TRBD2 TGTGCCAGCAGCCTCACTAGCGCGAACTACAATGAGCAGTTCTTC CASSLTSANYNEQFF
TRBJ1-4 TRBV28 NA NA TGTGCCAGCAGTTCCCCTAGGGGGGCAACTAATGAAAAACTGTTTTTT CASSSPRGATNEKLFF
TRBJ1-1 TRBV7-2 NA NA TGTGCCAGCAGACCCACCCTAGGGAACACTGAAGCTTTCTTT CASRPTLGNTEAFF
TRBJ1-2 TRBV27 NA NA TGTGCCAGCAGTATGGACGGAGTGGCTAGGGGCTACACCTTC CASSMDGVARGYTF
TRBJ2-3 TRBV10-1 NA NA TGCGCCAGCAGTGGTGTCACAGATACGCAGTATTTT CASSGVTDTQYF
TRBJ2-3 TRBV7-9 once TRBD1 TGTGCCAGCAGCGACCCATTGACAGGGGCGGTTAGAACAGATACGCAGTATTTT CASSDPLTGAVRTDTQYF